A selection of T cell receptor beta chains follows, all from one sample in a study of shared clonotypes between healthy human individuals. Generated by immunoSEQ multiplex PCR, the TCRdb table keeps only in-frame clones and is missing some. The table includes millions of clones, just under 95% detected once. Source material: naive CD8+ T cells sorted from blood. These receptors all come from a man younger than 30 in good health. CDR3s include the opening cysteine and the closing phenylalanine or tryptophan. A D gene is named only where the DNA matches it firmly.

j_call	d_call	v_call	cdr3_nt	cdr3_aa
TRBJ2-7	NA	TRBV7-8	TGTGCCAGCAGCTTAGGAGTCGGGGTGGCCTACGAGCAGTACTTC	CASSLGVGVAYEQYF
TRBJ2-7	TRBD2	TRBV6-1	TGTGCCAGCAGTGATCCTACAGCGGGACTACTTTACGAGCAGTACTTC	CASSDPTAGLLYEQYF
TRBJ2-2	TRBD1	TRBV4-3	TGCGCCAGCAGCCAAGATCAATCAGGGGGCTCGAACACCGGGGAGCTGTTTTTT	CASSQDQSGGSNTGELFF
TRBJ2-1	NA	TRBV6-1	TGTGCCAGCAGTGAATGGGGACTTAGCGGAAACAATGAGCAGTTCTTC	CASSEWGLSGNNEQFF
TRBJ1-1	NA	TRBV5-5	TGTGCCAGCGGGAGGTTTGAGACAGCGAACACTGAAGCTTTCTTT	CASGRFETANTEAFF
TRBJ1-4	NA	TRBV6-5	TGTGCCAGCAGTTACTCAGACGGAGGAATGTCTCTGTTTTTT	CASSYSDGGMSLFF
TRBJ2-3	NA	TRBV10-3	TGTGCCATCAAAGATCCGATTACAGATACGCAGTATTTT	CAIKDPITDTQYF
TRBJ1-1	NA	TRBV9	TGTGCCAGCAGCGTAGCCGTACAGGGTCTCAACACTGAAGCTTTCTTT	CASSVAVQGLNTEAFF
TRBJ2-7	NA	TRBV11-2	TGTGCCAGCAGCTTAGGTCGACAGAACGAGCAGTACTTC	CASSLGRQNEQYF
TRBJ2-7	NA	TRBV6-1	TGTGCCAGCAGTGGGGACGGGACCTACGAGCAGTACTTC	CASSGDGTYEQYF
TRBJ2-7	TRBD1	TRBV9	TGTGCCAGCAGCGTAGTTCCAGGGGGCTACGAGCAGTACTTC	CASSVVPGGYEQYF
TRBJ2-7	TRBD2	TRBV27	TGTGCCAGCAGTTTGGCGGGGGCCTACGAGCAGTACTTC	CASSLAGAYEQYF
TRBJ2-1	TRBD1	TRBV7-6	TGTGCCAGCAGCTTAGCGACAGGGAATGAGCAGTTCTTC	CASSLATGNEQFF
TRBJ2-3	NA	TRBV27	TGTGCCAGCAGCCCGGGACCCTCGGATACGCAGTATTTT	CASSPGPSDTQYF
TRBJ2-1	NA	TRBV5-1	TGCGCCAGCAGCTTAACCGGGACCTCGGTCCAAGAGCAGTTCTTC	CASSLTGTSVQEQFF
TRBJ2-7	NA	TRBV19	TGTGCCAGTAGTATAGATCAAGGCGACTACGAGCAGTACTTC	CASSIDQGDYEQYF
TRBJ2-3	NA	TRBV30	TGTGCCTGGAGTGCCGGACTATTGCGGGACGCGCCAAAACACACTAGCACAGATACGCAGTATTTT	CAWSAGLLRDAPKHTSTDTQYF
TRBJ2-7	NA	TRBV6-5	TGTGCCAGCAGTTACGGTGACACCGGTTACGAGCAGTACTTC	CASSYGDTGYEQYF
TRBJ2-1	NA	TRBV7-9	TGTGCCAGCAGCTTAGAGGTGGGGACAACCAATGAGCAGTTCTTC	CASSLEVGTTNEQFF
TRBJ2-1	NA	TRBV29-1	TGCAGCGTTGAATTAGCTTCCGGGGATGAGCTGTGGTTCTTC	CSVELASGDELWFF
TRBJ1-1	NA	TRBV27	TGTGCCAGCAGTACCCTCTACCGTGGGAGCACTGAAGCTTTCTTT	CASSTLYRGSTEAFF